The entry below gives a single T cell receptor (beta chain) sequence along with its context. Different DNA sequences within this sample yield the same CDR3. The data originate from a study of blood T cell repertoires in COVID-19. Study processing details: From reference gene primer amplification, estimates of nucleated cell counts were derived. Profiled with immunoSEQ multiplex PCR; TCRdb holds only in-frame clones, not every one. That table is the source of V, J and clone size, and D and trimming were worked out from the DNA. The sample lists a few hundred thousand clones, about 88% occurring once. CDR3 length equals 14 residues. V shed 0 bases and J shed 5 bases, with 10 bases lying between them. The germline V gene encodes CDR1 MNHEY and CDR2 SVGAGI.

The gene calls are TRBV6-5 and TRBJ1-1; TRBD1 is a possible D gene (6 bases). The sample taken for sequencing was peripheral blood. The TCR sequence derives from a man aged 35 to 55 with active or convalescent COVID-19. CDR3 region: CASSYSGRGTEAFF. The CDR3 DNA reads TGTGCCAGCAGTTACTCGGGGAGGGGGACTGAAGCTTTCTTT.